The T cell receptor (beta chain) under discussion was sequenced for a study of T cells in Graves' hyperthyroidism and ophthalmopathy. As for the study in general: It was at initial diagnosis, before any treatment, that peripheral blood was collected.

This clonotype turned up a few times. The antigen is unknown. Study results and caveats: Most thyroid clonotypes with frequency above 0.001 were detected in blood.

TCR beta CDR3 regions were amplified from RNA transcripts. The HTBI set primed first-round TCR CDR3 RT-PCR. TCRdb reprocessed the multiplex PCR reads via MiXCR and lists one record per CDR3 protein. The table shows fewer than 800,000 distinct CDR3 sequences, with roughly 15% occurring only once. Hyperthyroidism in the patients, aged 18 to 65, was newly diagnosed and under 2 months in duration. Any patient presenting with uncontrolled infection, other autoimmune disease, pregnancy or lactation was left out. The junction had 12 bases not matched to a gene; V was cut back by 5 bases and J by 9 bases. CDR1 is SGHTA and CDR2 is FQGTGA in the germline V gene. This CDR3 is built from 15 residues.

Sequences were obtained from blood. The TCR comes from a man aged 18 to 29 with Graves' hyperthyroidism. This chain uses TRBV7-3 with TRBJ2-1, with 8 bases matching TRBD2. Here the CDR3 DNA reads TGTGCCAGCAGCGCGCTAGCGGGTGGTCTGGCTGAGCAGTTCTTC. Translation gives CASSALAGGLAEQFF.